The clone carrying this TCR beta chain has a handful of counts. Libraries of TCR beta came from iRepertoire HTBI primers plus Arm-PCR of CDR3 regions. TCRdb reprocessed the multiplex PCR reads with MiXCR, giving one entry per CDR3 protein. The sample holds 350,000 to 450,000 distinct CDR3 sequences, about 15% seen once. This entry is derived from a study of regulatory T cells in long-lasting Graves disease. In germline, CDR1 is SGDLS, CDR2 YYNGEE. CDR3 length: 14 residues. With 0 bases removed from V and 6 bases from J, the gap between germline ends came to 12 bases. Time point here: newly diagnosed GD, antithyroid drugs for less than 3 months. RNA from PBMCs was the source of the TCR library. These records were also assigned to another study, of T cells in Graves' hyperthyroidism and ophthalmopathy.

This chain joins TRBV9 and TRBJ1-1; no clear D gene. This sequence originates from a woman in her thirties or forties with Graves disease. This specimen consisted of peripheral blood mononuclear cells (PBMCs), obtained at new diagnosis, from a patient treated with antithyroid drugs. As DNA, the CDR3 is TGTGCCAGCAGCGTAGTGGAAGGCTGGGCTGAAGCTTTCTTT. Amino acid sequence: CASSVVEGWAEAFF.